The following is a TCR beta chain sequence with its context. Its antigen remains unidentified. Generated by immunoSEQ multiplex PCR, the TCRdb table keeps only in-frame clones and is missing some. The repertoire holds approximately 10,000 clones, with about three fifths as singletons. This sample was taken from a study of neoadjuvant anti-PD-1 for oral cavity cancer. Study findings and constraints: Non-responders to neoadjuvant nivolumab had significantly more clonal PBMC T cells than responders. Treg/Th17 ratio rose with pretreatment blood and fell with post-treatment tumor TCRbeta clonality.

This CDR3 region has 19 residues. Germline lookup yields CDR1 SGHRS and CDR2 YFSETQ. Unmatched junction bases numbered 17, after V lost 4 bases and J lost 8 bases. Time point specified: after neoadjuvant nivolumab, at surgical resection. These newly diagnosed stage II-IVA oral cavity squamous cell carcinoma patients had no prior systemic or radiation treatment. The input for sequencing was PBMCs, taken after nivolumab (anti-PD-1) treatment. The chain is built from TRBV5-1 and TRBJ2-1; TRBD2 matches at 14 bases. The source of this sequence is a person between 35 and 79 years old with oral cavity squamous cell carcinoma. The CDR3 sequence: CASSPWMGLAGVGTDEQFF. The CDR3 DNA reads TGCGCCAGCAGCCCTTGGATGGGACTAGCGGGAGTAGGTACCGATGAGCAGTTCTTC.